The 23 T cell receptor beta chains reported below all come from one sample, sequenced in a study of OX40 agonist ivuxolimab in advanced cancers. Libraries were prepared through the immunoSEQ multiplex PCR assay. TCRdb carries this immuneACCESS record with in-frame sequences only. Its versions omit some clonotypes, under half of them owing to an unresolved V gene in the studies checked, with the rest unexplained. The sample table holds about 73,000 clones, of which about 93% were seen once. Of the sample, more than 0.45% is held by the ten largest clones. The sequences come from CD4+ or CD8+ T cells sorted from blood, collected in a trial of the OX40 agonist ivuxolimab. Source of these receptors: an adult with an advanced solid tumor such as melanoma, head and neck, liver or kidney cancer.

The chain links TRBV11-1 to TRBJ1-3; D gene uncertain. Trimming took 1 base from V and 0 from J, leaving 7 bases between them. Per the germline V gene, CDR1 is SGHAT and CDR2 is FQDESV (reference sequence). This CDR3 has 15 amino acids. In nucleotides, the CDR3 is TGTGCCAGCAGCTTAGACAGCTACTCTGGAAACACCATATATTTT. Amino acids: CASSLDSYSGNTIYF. Full variable domain (rest looked up from reference TRBV11-1 and TRBJ1-3): EAEVAQSPRYKITEKSQAVAFWCDPISGHATLYWYRQILGQGPELLVQFQDESVVDDSQLPKDRFSAERLKGVDSTLKIQPAELGDSAMYLCASSLDSYSGNTIYFGEGSWLTVV.

This chain connects TRBV6-6 to TRBJ1-1; D is undetermined. With 0 bases removed from V and 2 bases from J, the gap between germline ends came to 7 bases. The CDR3 is 14 residues long. CDR1 is MNHNY, CDR2 SVGAGI, per germline (reference sequence). The CDR3 DNA reads TGTGCCAGCAGTTACTCGGGCAGTAACACTGAAGCTTTCTTT. It yields the protein CASSYSGSNTEAFF.

The rearrangement links TRBV28 to TRBJ2-1, with 14 positions matching TRBD2. The CDR3 is made up of 15 amino acids. Looked up from germline, CDR1 is MDHEN and CDR2 is SYDVKM. The ends lost 5 bases at V and 8 bases at J; junction bases unmatched: 5. CDR3 coding DNA: TGTGCCAGCAGTCCCGGGACTAGCGGGAGCCATGAGCAGTTCTTC. The encoded protein is CASSPGTSGSHEQFF.

This chain uses TRBV19 with TRBJ2-7, with 8 bases aligning to TRBD2. Germline V gene sequence: CDR1 LNHDA, CDR2 SQIVND (reference sequence). The J segment lost 2 bases and the V segment lost 11 bases, leaving 8 bases of the junction unmatched. CDR3 length: 13 amino acids. This CDR3 reads CALLGGGPYEQYF. CDR3 in DNA: TGTGCCCTCCTCGGGGGGGGCCCCTACGAGCAGTACTTC.

Concerning this clone itself: A read error may account for a junction end that differs from germline. This chain links TRBV7-7 with TRBJ2-3; D ambiguous. CDR3 length equals 13 residues. Germline values: CDR1 SSHAT, CDR2 FNYEAQ (reference sequence). The CDR3 nucleotides are TGTGCTAGCAGCCACGGCCGCACAGATACGCAGTATTTT. Translating gives CASSHGRTDTQYF.

This chain joins TRBV30 and TRBJ2-1, with 10 bases matching TRBD2. The CDR3 is 15 residues long. V shed 0 bases, J shed 6 bases, and the junction held 5 bases outside the gene matches. The V gene's germline CDR1 is GTSNPN and CDR2 SVGIG (reference sequence). The CDR3 region is CAWSVLAGVFNEQFF. The CDR3 DNA sequence: TGTGCCTGGAGTGTTCTAGCGGGAGTGTTCAATGAGCAGTTCTTC. Filled out from reference TRBV30 and TRBJ2-1, the complete variable domain reads SQTIHQWPATLVQPVGSPLSLECTVEGTSNPNLYWYRQAAGRGLQLLFYSVGIGQISSEVPQNLSASRPQDRQFILSSKKLLLSDSGFYLCAWSVLAGVFNEQFFGPGTRLTVL.

V and J are TRBV28 and TRBJ2-7; unclear D gene. This CDR3 contains 12 residues. Trimming left V 7 bases short and J 5 bases short, with 12 bases between. The germline V gene has CDR1 MDHEN and CDR2 SYDVKM. For the CDR3, the DNA is TGTGCCAGCACCAAAATTGGAGACGAGCAGTACTTC. Amino acids: CASTKIGDEQYF. The variable domain in full, with the rest retrieved from reference TRBV28 and TRBJ2-7, is DVKVTQSSRYLVKRTGEKVFLECVQDMDHENMFWYRQDPGLGLRLIYFSYDVKMKEKGDIPEGYSVSREKKERFSLILESASTNQTSMYLCASTKIGDEQYFGPGTRLTVT.

The chain couples TRBV6-5 to TRBJ2-7; D perhaps matches TRBD1 (7 bases). With 5 bases removed from V and 6 bases from J, the gap between germline ends came to 20 bases. From germline, CDR1 is MNHEY and CDR2 SVGAGI. The CDR3 consists of 15 residues. CDR3 bases: TGTGCCAGCAGTCCAACAGGGGCCCGGGGGAGCGAGCAGTACTTC. Translated, it gives CASSPTGARGSEQYF.

In nucleotides, the CDR3 is TGTGCCAGCTCACAGGCCCCGAGTTACGAGCAGTACTTC. Protein sequence: CASSQAPSYEQYF. The gene calls are TRBV18 and TRBJ2-7; no clear D gene. This CDR3 has 13 residues. Germline V gives CDR1 KGHSH, CDR2 LQKENI. V was clipped by 4 bases and J by 4 bases, with 11 bases between them.

The chain employs TRBV29-1 and TRBJ2-7, with D possibly TRBD1 on 5 matching bases. Germline CDR1 is SQVTM and CDR2 is ANQGSEA. Trimming removed 0 bases at V and 4 bases at J, with 16 bases between. CDR3 length equals 15 residues. The CDR3 here is CSVEDTGPRAYEQYF. DNA of the CDR3: TGCAGCGTTGAAGACACAGGACCCCGCGCGTACGAGCAGTACTTC.

This chain connects TRBV6-5 to TRBJ2-7; tentatively, D is TRBD2 (7 bases). V dropped 4 bases and J dropped 9 bases, with 16 bases sitting between them. This CDR3 has 13 residues. CDR1 MNHEY and CDR2 SVGAGI come from the germline V gene. CDR3 amino acids: CASSLSGGERQYF. CDR3 DNA: TGTGCCAGCAGTTTATCGGGGGGCGAAAGGCAGTACTTC.

This clone has only one observation. The J gene is TRBJ2-7, the V gene TRBV27, with 16 bases fitting TRBD2. Trimming removed 3 bases from V and 2 bases from J; junction bases left unmatched: 1. The CDR3 runs 16 residues. Germline V lookup: CDR1 MNHEY, CDR2 SMNVEV (reference sequence). This CDR3 reads CASSFGTSGRAYEQYF. CDR3 DNA sequence: TGTGCCAGCAGTTTCGGGACTAGCGGGAGGGCCTACGAGCAGTACTTC.

This CDR3 is CASSLLPGGGVYGYTF. The CDR3 nucleotides read TGTGCCAGCAGTCTCCTTCCCGGGGGAGGGGTCTATGGCTACACCTTC. The chain recombines TRBV6-4 with TRBJ1-2; perhaps TRBD1 as D (5 bases). V lost 5 bases, J lost 4 bases, and 20 bases lay in between. This CDR3 region has 16 residues. Germline V gene data show CDR1 as MRHNA and CDR2 as SNTAGT.

The table lists this clone with a count of one. The V call is TRBV19, the J call TRBJ1-1; 9 nucleotides match TRBD1. The junction had 6 bases not matched to a gene; V was cut back by 6 bases and J by 1 base. Germline-derived CDR1 and CDR2 are LNHDA and SQIVND (reference sequence). This CDR3 spans 15 amino acids. Written as DNA, the CDR3 is TGTGCCAGTAGATGGAAGGACAGGGGGAACACTGAAGCTTTCTTT. It encodes CASRWKDRGNTEAFF.

V gene TRBV4-3 combines with J gene TRBJ2-5; D possibly corresponds to TRBD2 (6 bases). The CDR3 length is 14 residues. Germline CDR1 is LGHNA and CDR2 is YSLEER. The V end lost 2 bases, the J end lost 2 bases, and 9 bases lay between the germline ends. Here the CDR3 reads CASSQTLAQETQYF. As DNA, the CDR3 is TGCGCCAGCAGCCAAACCCTAGCGCAAGAGACCCAGTACTTC.

The genes are TRBV18 and TRBJ2-7, with D unclear. The CDR3 is 13 amino acids. The V end was cut by 6 bases, the J end by 2 bases, with 11 bases between. The germline V gene encodes CDR1 KGHSH and CDR2 LQKENI. The CDR3, as DNA: TGTGCCAGCTCCAAGGAGTACACCTACGAGCAGTACTTC. This codes for CASSKEYTYEQYF.

Only one count was recorded for this clone. The chain couples TRBV5-1 to TRBJ2-2, with TRBD2 identical over 10 bases. Germline V CDR1 and CDR2: SGHRS, YFSETQ. J lost 4 bases, V lost 4 bases, and 7 bases had no gene match. This CDR3 is built from 16 residues. The CDR3 nucleotides are TGCGCCAGCAGCCCGCTAGCGGGAGAAGTCACCGGGGAGCTGTTTTTT. Amino acids: CASSPLAGEVTGELFF.

The chain employs TRBV19 and TRBJ2-5, with a weak D call TRBD2 (6 bases). This CDR3 contains 14 residues. Germline V gene data show CDR1 as LNHDA and CDR2 as SQIVND (reference sequence). Trimming pared 5 bases from V and 7 bases from J, leaving 17 bases between. The CDR3 DNA is TGTGCCAGTAGTGGGCGGGACGGAACCACGACCCAGTACTTC. Its protein is CASSGRDGTTTQYF.

This clone has a single count. This sequence joins TRBV2 and TRBJ2-1; no definite D call. The CDR3 has 14 residues. Trimming shortened V by 3 bases and J by 5 bases, and 11 bases separated the two germline ends. Germline V gives CDR1 SNHLY, CDR2 FYNNEI. The CDR3 spells CASSDQGQNNEQFF. The CDR3 DNA follows: TGTGCCAGCAGTGATCAAGGGCAGAACAATGAGCAGTTCTTC.

The chain has TRBV19 and TRBJ2-5, with TRBD1 as a possible D gene (6 bases). CDR3 size: 14 residues. CDR1 LNHDA and CDR2 SQIVND come from the germline V gene (reference sequence). V lost 1 base, J lost 4 bases, and 10 bases lay in between. Here the CDR3 reads CASSIGTGRETQYF. The DNA of the CDR3 is TGTGCCAGTAGTATAGGAACAGGGAGAGAGACCCAGTACTTC.

This chain links TRBV9 with TRBJ2-2, with TRBD1 matching 7 bases. The CDR3 has 14 residues. The V segment lost 4 bases and the J segment 7 bases; nucleotides outside the gene matches: 7. Looked up from germline, CDR1 is SGDLS and CDR2 is YYNGEE. CDR3 coding DNA: TGTGCCAGCAGCCCATTAGGACAGGTCGGGGAGCTGTTTTTT. As protein: CASSPLGQVGELFF. Full variable domain (missing parts from reference TRBV9 and TRBJ2-2): DSGVTQTPKHLITATGQRVTLRCSPRSGDLSVYWYQQSLDQGLQFLIQYYNGEERAKGNILERFSAQQFPDLHSELNLSSLELGDSALYFCASSPLGQVGELFFGEGSRLTVL.

This CDR3 is CASSLGHQETQYF. In nucleotides, the CDR3 is TGTGCCAGCAGCTTAGGCCACCAAGAGACCCAGTACTTC. The chain couples TRBV11-2 to TRBJ2-5, with D unclear. The CDR3 has 13 amino acids. Trimming cost V 1 base and J 0 bases, with 3 bases left between them. Germline V gives CDR1 SGHAT, CDR2 FQNNGV.

This clone has a handful of counts. The chain carries TRBV10-3 and TRBJ1-2; no clear D gene. V lost 0 bases to trimming and J lost 4 bases, with 6 bases between them. Germline V gene sequence: CDR1 ENHRY, CDR2 SYGVKD. The CDR3 sequence is 13 residues long. CDR3 sequence (DNA): TGTGCCATCAGTGAGTCAACAGCCTATGGCTACACCTTC. Protein product: CAISESTAYGYTF.